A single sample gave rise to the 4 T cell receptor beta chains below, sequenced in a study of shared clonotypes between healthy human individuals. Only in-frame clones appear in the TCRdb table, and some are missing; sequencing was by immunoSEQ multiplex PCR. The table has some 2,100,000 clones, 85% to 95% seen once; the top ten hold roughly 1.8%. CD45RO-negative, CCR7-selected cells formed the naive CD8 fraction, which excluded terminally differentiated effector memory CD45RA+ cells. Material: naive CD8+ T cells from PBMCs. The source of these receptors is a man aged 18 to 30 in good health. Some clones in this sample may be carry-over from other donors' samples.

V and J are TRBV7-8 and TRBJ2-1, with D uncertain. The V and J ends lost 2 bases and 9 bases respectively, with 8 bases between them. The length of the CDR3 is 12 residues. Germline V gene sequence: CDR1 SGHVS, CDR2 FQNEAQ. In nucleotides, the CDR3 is TGTGCCAGCAGCTTACTAGATCTTGAGCAGTTCTTC. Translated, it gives CASSLLDLEQFF.

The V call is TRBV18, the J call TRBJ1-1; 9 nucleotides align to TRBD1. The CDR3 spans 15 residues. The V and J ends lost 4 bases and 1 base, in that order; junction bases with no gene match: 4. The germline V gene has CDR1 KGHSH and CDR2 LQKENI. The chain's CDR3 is CASSLMTGGNTEAFF. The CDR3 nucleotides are TGTGCCAGCTCACTAATGACAGGGGGGAACACTGAAGCTTTCTTT.

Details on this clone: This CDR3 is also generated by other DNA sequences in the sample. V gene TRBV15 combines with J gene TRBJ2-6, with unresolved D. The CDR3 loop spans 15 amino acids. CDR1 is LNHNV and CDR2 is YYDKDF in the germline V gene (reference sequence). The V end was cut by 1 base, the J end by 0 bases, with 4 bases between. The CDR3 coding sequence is TGTGCCACCAGCAGAGGGTCCTCTGGGGCCAACGTCCTGACTTTC. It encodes CATSRGSSGANVLTF.

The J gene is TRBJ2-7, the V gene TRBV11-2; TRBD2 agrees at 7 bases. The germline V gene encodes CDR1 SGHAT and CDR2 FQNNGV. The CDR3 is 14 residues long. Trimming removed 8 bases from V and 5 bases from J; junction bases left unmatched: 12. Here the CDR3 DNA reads TGTGCCAGCCAAGCGGGGACCTATCGCGACGAGCAGTACTTC. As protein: CASQAGTYRDEQYF.